These 12 T cell receptor beta chains came from one sample sequenced in a study of sequential checkpoint blockade in melanoma (dated by TCRdb to about 2019). The treatment or condition label on this specimen signifies: randomized to nivolumab then ipilimumab (arm A) or the reverse (arm B). Preparation of the library involved the immunoSEQ multiplex PCR assay. TCRdb provides this immuneACCESS table in a form limited to in-frame rearrangements. Some clones are lacking; in checked studies, under half of them reflect an unresolved V gene, and why the rest are absent is not known. This sample gives more than 7,500 clones in total; 59% of them show up just once. Roughly 41% of the sample goes to the ten largest clones. Specimen: CD8+ T cells sorted from blood (inferred from file names), collected from a patient given nivolumab and ipilimumab in sequence. The receptors come from a human donor with melanoma.

Here the CDR3 DNA reads TGTGCCAGCAGTGACGACAGCCACTCGGGCTACACCTTC. Its protein product is CASSDDSHSGYTF. The V and J genes are TRBV6-4 and TRBJ1-2, with TRBD1 as a possible D gene (5 bases). Germline V gene data show CDR1 as MRHNA and CDR2 as SNTAGT. There are 13 residues in the CDR3. Trimming cost V 2 bases and J 8 bases, with 12 bases left between them.

The chain joins TRBV5-5 to TRBJ2-1; the match to TRBD1 covers 7 bases. This CDR3 has 12 amino acids. CDR1 and CDR2 from the germline V gene are SGHKS and YYEKEE (reference sequence). J lost 7 bases, V lost 4 bases, and 2 bases had no gene match. CDR3 amino acids: CASSTGANEQFF. The CDR3 coding sequence is TGTGCCAGCAGCACAGGGGCGAATGAGCAGTTCTTC. The variable domain in full, with the rest retrieved from reference TRBV5-5 and TRBJ2-1, is DAGVTQSPTHLIKTRGQQVTLRCSPISGHKSVSWYQQVLGQGPQFIFQYYEKEERGRGNFPDRFSARQFPNYSSELNVNALLLGDSALYLCASSTGANEQFFGPGTRLTVL.

The chain combines TRBV4-3 with TRBJ1-2; a possible D gene is TRBD1 (6 bases). Germline V gene lookup returns CDR1 LGHNA and CDR2 YSLEER. The length of the CDR3 is 15 residues. V was clipped by 1 base and J by 4 bases, with 13 bases between them. Written as DNA, the CDR3 is TGCGCCAGCAGCCAAGGGAGAACAGGGTTCTATGGCTACACCTTC. Translating gives CASSQGRTGFYGYTF.

The genes are TRBV9 and TRBJ2-7, with 10 bases identical to TRBD1. The CDR3 sequence is 14 residues long. V gave up 4 bases and J gave up 2 bases; unmatched junction bases: 3. The germline CDR1 and CDR2 sequences are SGDLS and YYNGEE. In DNA, the CDR3 is TGTGCCAGCAGCACTGGACAGGGGGCCTACGAGCAGTACTTC. Protein product: CASSTGQGAYEQYF.

Concerning this clone itself: A clone one base away is much larger, so this may be a read error. The chain joins TRBV4-2 to TRBJ2-5; D ambiguous. Trimming cost V 3 bases and J 2 bases, with 13 bases left between them. This CDR3 is 15 amino acids long. The germline V gene encodes CDR1 LGHNA and CDR2 YNFKEQ. CDR3 in DNA: TGTGCCAGCAGCCACTCCTATGAGCCGCAAGAGACCCAGTACTTC. Translated: CASSHSYEPQETQYF.

The chain links TRBV19 to TRBJ1-1, with D possibly matching TRBD1 (6 bases). In germline, CDR1 is LNHDA, CDR2 SQIVND (reference sequence). There are 13 residues in the CDR3. The V end lost 3 bases, the J end lost 5 bases, and 10 bases lay between the germline ends. This CDR3 is CASSMQGLTEAFF. For the CDR3, the DNA is TGTGCCAGTAGTATGCAGGGGCTAACTGAAGCTTTCTTT.

This clone appeared a few times. This rearrangement joins TRBV6-1 to TRBJ2-2; maybe TRBD1 (5 bases). Germline V lookup: CDR1 MNHNS, CDR2 SASEGT. The CDR3 loop spans 13 amino acids. Trimming shortened V by 6 bases and J by 6 bases, and 11 bases separated the two germline ends. The CDR3 is CASSKGLPGELFF. CDR3 DNA: TGTGCCAGCAGCAAGGGGTTACCCGGGGAGCTGTTTTTT.

The chain combines TRBV5-1 with TRBJ2-5, with 11 positions matching TRBD2. Germline trimming cut 4 bases from V and 5 bases from J; bases unmatched to any gene: 10. This CDR3 region has 16 residues. The V gene's germline CDR1 is SGHRS and CDR2 YFSETQ. Here the CDR3 reads CASSRRLAGSMETQYF. The CDR3 bases are TGCGCCAGCAGCCGGAGACTAGCGGGGTCTATGGAGACCCAGTACTTC.

This chain uses TRBV2 with TRBJ1-1; D not certain. Germline V gene lookup returns CDR1 SNHLY and CDR2 FYNNEI. The ends were cut back, 6 bases at V and 6 bases at J, with 17 bases in the middle. The CDR3 has 14 amino acids. The CDR3 spells CASSPDVRAPEAFF. The CDR3 nucleotides read TGTGCCAGCAGCCCCGACGTGAGGGCCCCTGAAGCTTTCTTT.

The chain uses TRBV4-3 and TRBJ1-2; D gene uncertain. CDR1 and CDR2 from the germline V gene are LGHNA and YSLEER. Trimming removed 1 base from V and 4 bases from J, with 10 bases in between. The length of the CDR3 is 14 residues. The CDR3 DNA reads as TGCGCCAGCAGCCAAGGAAGAGGGCTCTATGGCTACACCTTC. Translated, it gives CASSQGRGLYGYTF.

By share, this clone ranks as medium-sized. The rearrangement joins TRBV21-1 to TRBJ1-2; the D call in the table, TRBD1, was not verified against the DNA. TRBV21-1 is marked as a pseudogene. The length of the CDR3 is 14 residues. The CDR3 here is CASSKQGQGNGYTF. The CDR3 coding sequence is TGTGCCAGCAGCAAACAAGGACAGGGGAATGGCTACACCTTC.

The V and J genes are TRBV4-2 and TRBJ1-1; D call uncertain. The V end lost 5 bases, the J end lost 0 bases, and 13 bases lay between the germline ends. The CDR3 is made up of 15 amino acids. Germline V gene data show CDR1 as LGHNA and CDR2 as YNFKEQ. CDR3 bases: TGTGCCAGCAGCTTGGAGGCAGGCATGAACACTGAAGCTTTCTTT. Its protein product is CASSLEAGMNTEAFF.